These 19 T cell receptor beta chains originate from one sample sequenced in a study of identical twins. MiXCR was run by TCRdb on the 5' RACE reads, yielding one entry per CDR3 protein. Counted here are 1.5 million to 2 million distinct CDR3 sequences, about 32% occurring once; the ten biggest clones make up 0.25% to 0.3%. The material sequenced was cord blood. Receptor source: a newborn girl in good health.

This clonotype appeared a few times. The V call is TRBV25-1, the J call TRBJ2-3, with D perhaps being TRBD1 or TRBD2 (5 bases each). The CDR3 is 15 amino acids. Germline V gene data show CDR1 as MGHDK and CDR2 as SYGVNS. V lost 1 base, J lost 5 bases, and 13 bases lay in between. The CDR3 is CASSEWVLGEDTQYF. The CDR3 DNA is TGTGCCAGCAGTGAATGGGTGCTGGGGGAAGATACGCAGTATTTT.

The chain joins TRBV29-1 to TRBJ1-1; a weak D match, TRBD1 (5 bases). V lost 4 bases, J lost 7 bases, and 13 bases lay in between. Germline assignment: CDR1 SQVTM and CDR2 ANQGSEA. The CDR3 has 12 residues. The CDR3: CSVGGGRLEAFF. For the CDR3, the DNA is TGCAGCGTTGGGGGGGGACGCCTTGAAGCTTTCTTT.

The CDR3 is CASSQTLGKTAFF. The CDR3 nucleotides read TGTGCCAGCAGCCAAACGCTGGGTAAGACAGCTTTCTTT. The V and J genes are TRBV14 and TRBJ1-1; D call uncertain. The length of the CDR3 is 13 residues. CDR1 and CDR2 from the germline V gene are SGHDN and FVKESK. V lost 2 bases to trimming and J lost 10 bases, with 14 bases between them.

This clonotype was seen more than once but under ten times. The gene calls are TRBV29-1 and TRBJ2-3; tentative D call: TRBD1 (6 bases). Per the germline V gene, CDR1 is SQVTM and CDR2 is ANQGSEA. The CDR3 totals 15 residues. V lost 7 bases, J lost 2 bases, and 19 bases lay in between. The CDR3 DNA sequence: TGCAGCGCTCAAACCGGTGCAGGGGACACAGATACGCAGTATTTT. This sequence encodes CSAQTGAGDTDTQYF.

The CDR3 is CASSQRLRLDGYNEQYF. As DNA, the CDR3 is TGCGCCAGCAGCCAAAGGCTAAGGTTAGACGGCTACAATGAGCAGTACTTC. V and J are TRBV4-1 and TRBJ2-1, with no clear D. The DNA matches TRBJ2-7 better at its end, which makes the J call doubtful. There are 17 residues in the CDR3. Per germline, CDR1 MGHRA and CDR2 YSYEKL.

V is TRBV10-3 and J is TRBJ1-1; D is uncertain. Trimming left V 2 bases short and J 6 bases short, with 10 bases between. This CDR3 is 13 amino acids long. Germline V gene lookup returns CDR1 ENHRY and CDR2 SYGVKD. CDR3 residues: CAISENGSPEAFF. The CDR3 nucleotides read TGTGCCATCAGTGAGAACGGGTCGCCTGAAGCTTTCTTT.

DNA of the CDR3: TGTGCCACCTGTTTTAGCGGGGGGCTCAACACCGGGGAGCTGTTTTTT. It encodes CATCFSGGLNTGELFF. This rearrangement joins TRBV7-2 to TRBJ2-2; 10 bases line up with TRBD2. The trim removed 10 bases at V and 2 bases at J, leaving 10 bases unmatched. The germline gives CDR1 SGHTA, CDR2 FQGNSA. The CDR3 runs to 16 residues.

The CDR3 region has the DNA TGTGCCAGCAGCTTACGGACTAGCGGAGGTGGGTCCAATGAGCAGTTCTTC. Translated: CASSLRTSGGGSNEQFF. The V call is TRBV7-2, the J call TRBJ2-1; 10 nucleotides agree with TRBD2. Germline-derived CDR1 and CDR2 are SGHTA and FQGNSA. V was pared by 2 bases and J by 6 bases, with 10 bases of the junction left unmatched. CDR3 length: 17 amino acids. The variable domain in full, with the rest retrieved from reference TRBV7-2 and TRBJ2-1, is GAGVSQSPSNKVTEKGKDVELRCDPISGHTALYWYRQSLGQGLEFLIYFQGNSAPDKSGLPSDRFSAERTGGSVSTLTIQRTQQEDSAVYLCASSLRTSGGGSNEQFFGPGTRLTVL.

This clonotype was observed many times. The CDR3 spells CASSISANGGYEQYF. The CDR3 DNA reads as TGTGCCAGCAGCATCAGTGCTAATGGTGGCTACGAGCAGTACTTC. The chain has TRBV12-3 or TRBV12-4 and TRBJ2-7; D remains unclear. The CDR3 has 15 residues. V was pared by 6 bases and J by 3 bases, with 18 bases between.

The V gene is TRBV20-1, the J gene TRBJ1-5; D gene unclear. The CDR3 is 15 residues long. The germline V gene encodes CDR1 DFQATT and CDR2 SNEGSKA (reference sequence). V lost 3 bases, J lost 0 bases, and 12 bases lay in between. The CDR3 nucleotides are TGCAGTGCTAGCACTCAGAGTTATAGCAATCAGCCCCAGCATTTT. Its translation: CSASTQSYSNQPQHF.

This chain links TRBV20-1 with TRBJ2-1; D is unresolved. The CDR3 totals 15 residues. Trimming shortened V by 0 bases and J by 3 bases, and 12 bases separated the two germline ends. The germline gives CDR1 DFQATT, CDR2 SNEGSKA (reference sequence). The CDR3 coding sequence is TGCAGTGCTAGAGAGCTGGACCGCGACTACAATGAGCAGTTCTTC. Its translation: CSARELDRDYNEQFF.

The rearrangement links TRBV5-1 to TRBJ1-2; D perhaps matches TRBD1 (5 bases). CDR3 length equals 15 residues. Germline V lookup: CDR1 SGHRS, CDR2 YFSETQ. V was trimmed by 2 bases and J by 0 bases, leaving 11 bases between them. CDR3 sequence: CASSFPGRSNYGYTF. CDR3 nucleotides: TGCGCCAGCAGCTTTCCAGGGCGCTCTAACTATGGCTACACCTTC.

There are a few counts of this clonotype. The DNA of the CDR3 is TGTGCCAGCAGTTTAGTCTCTCTGGGGTCTGGCTACACCTTC. Its translation is CASSLVSLGSGYTF. This chain links TRBV12-3 or TRBV12-4 with TRBJ1-2; D is undetermined. The CDR3 is made up of 14 amino acids. V lost 1 base to trimming and J lost 7 bases, with 13 bases between them.

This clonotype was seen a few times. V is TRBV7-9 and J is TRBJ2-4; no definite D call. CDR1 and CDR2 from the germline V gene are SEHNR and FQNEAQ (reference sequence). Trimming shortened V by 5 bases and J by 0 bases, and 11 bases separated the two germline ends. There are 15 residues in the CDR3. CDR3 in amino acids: CASSLREGAKNIQYF. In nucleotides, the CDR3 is TGTGCCAGCAGCCTAAGGGAAGGAGCCAAAAACATTCAGTACTTC.

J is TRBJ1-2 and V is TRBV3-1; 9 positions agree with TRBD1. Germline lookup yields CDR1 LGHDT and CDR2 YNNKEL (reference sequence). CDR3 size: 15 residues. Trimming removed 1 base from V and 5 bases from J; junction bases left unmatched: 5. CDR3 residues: CASSQVGTGTYGYTF. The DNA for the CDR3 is TGTGCCAGCAGCCAAGTGGGGACAGGGACGTATGGCTACACCTTC.

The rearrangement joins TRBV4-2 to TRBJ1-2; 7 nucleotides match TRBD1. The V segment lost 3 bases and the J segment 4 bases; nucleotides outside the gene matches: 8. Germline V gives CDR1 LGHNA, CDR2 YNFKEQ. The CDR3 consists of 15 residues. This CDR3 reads CASSQGDSETYGYTF. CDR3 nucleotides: TGTGCCAGCAGCCAGGGGGACAGCGAGACCTATGGCTACACCTTC.

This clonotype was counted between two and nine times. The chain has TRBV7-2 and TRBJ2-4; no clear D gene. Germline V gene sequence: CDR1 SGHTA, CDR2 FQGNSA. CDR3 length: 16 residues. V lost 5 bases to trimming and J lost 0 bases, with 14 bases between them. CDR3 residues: CASSLPGALAKNIQYF. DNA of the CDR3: TGTGCCAGCAGCCTACCGGGTGCCCTAGCCAAAAACATTCAGTACTTC. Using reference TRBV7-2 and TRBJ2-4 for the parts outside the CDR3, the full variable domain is GAGVSQSPSNKVTEKGKDVELRCDPISGHTALYWYRQSLGQGLEFLIYFQGNSAPDKSGLPSDRFSAERTGGSVSTLTIQRTQQEDSAVYLCASSLPGALAKNIQYFGAGTRLSVL.

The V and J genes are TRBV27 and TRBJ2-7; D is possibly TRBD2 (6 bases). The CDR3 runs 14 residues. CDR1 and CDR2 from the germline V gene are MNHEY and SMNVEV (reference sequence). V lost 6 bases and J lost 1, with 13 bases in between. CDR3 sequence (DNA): TGTGCCAGCAGCCGCGGGGTTCGGTCCTACGAGCAGTACTTC. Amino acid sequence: CASSRGVRSYEQYF.

The CDR3 nucleotides read TGTGCCAGCAGCAAAGTCCGACAAAAATTAGCCCTCCACTTT. Its translation: CASSKVRQKLALHF. The chain joins TRBV21-1 to TRBJ1-6. TRBV21-1 is a known pseudogene. This CDR3 is built from 14 residues.